What follows is one T cell receptor beta chain and its context. Produced via immunoSEQ multiplex PCR; TCRdb's table is partial and in-frame only. The data contain about 120,000 clones, roughly 92% of them singletons. The sample belongs to a study of T cell responses to AZD1222 COVID-19 vaccine. V was clipped by 1 base and J by 5 bases, with 6 bases between them. CDR3 size: 12 residues. Germline CDR1 GTSNPN, CDR2 SVGIG (reference sequence). The TCR sequence derives from an adult in good health. Sequencing used peripheral blood, obtained on day 0 of AZD1222 vaccination. V and J are TRBV30 and TRBJ2-4; D might be TRBD1 (6 bases). The CDR3 is CAWSEGENIQYF. The CDR3 region has the DNA TGTGCCTGGAGTGAGGGGGAAAACATTCAGTACTTC.